These 23 T cell receptor beta chains came from one sample sequenced in a study of blood T cell repertoires in COVID-19. Sequenced by immunoSEQ multiplex PCR; TCRdb stores in-frame clones only, minus some. The profile shows 130,000 or so clones, approximately 84% of them singletons. Sequencing used peripheral blood. These TCRs come from a human donor in a cohort sampled during active COVID-19.

The genes are TRBV20-1 and TRBJ1-5; 7 nucleotides line up with TRBD1. The CDR3 runs to 16 residues. Germline V gives CDR1 DFQATT, CDR2 SNEGSKA (reference sequence). V shed 3 bases and J 3 bases; nucleotides not matched to a gene: 11. The CDR3 nucleotides read TGCAGTGCTAGTTCTGCCACAGGGGATCTCAATCAGCCCCAGCATTTT. This codes for CSASSATGDLNQPQHF.

This chain links TRBV19 with TRBJ2-2; no definite D call. This CDR3 region has 13 residues. Trimming cost V 7 bases and J 1 base, with 7 bases left between them. Germline V CDR1 and CDR2: LNHDA, SQIVND (reference sequence). CDR3 sequence reads: CASISWNTGELFF. Here the CDR3 DNA reads TGTGCCAGTATTTCCTGGAACACCGGGGAGCTGTTTTTT.

The count of this clone is one. The genes are TRBV11-3 and TRBJ1-3; D is unclear. Trimming left V 1 base short and J 4 bases short, with 11 bases between. The CDR3 has 15 amino acids. Germline V gives CDR1 SGHNT, CDR2 YENEEA. The CDR3 bases are TGTGCCAGCAGCTTAGTCCGGGTACAAGGAAACACCATATATTTT. Protein: CASSLVRVQGNTIYF.

The chain joins TRBV5-1 to TRBJ2-5, with TRBD1 identical over 10 bases. The CDR3 totals 13 residues. The germline V gene has CDR1 SGHRS and CDR2 YFSETQ. V lost 4 bases and J lost 5; bases outside the gene matches: 2. DNA of the CDR3: TGCGCCAGCAGCCAGACAGGGGGCGAGACCCAGTACTTC. Amino acids: CASSQTGGETQYF.

The rearrangement links TRBV9 to TRBJ1-1; TRBD1 aligns across 8 bases. The CDR3 is made up of 14 amino acids. Looked up from germline, CDR1 is SGDLS and CDR2 is YYNGEE. After removal of 4 bases from V and 0 bases from J, the junction contained 2 bases not matched to a gene. This CDR3 reads CASSMTGVNTEAFF. CDR3 nucleotides: TGTGCCAGCAGCATGACAGGGGTGAACACTGAAGCTTTCTTT.

The chain carries TRBV5-6 and TRBJ2-6, with a tentative D call TRBD1 (5 bases). Looked up from germline, CDR1 is SGHDT and CDR2 is YYEEEE. This CDR3 has 16 residues. The ends were cut back, 3 bases at V and 2 bases at J, with 12 bases in the middle. CDR3 sequence: CASSSTQGTGANVLTF. The CDR3 DNA is TGTGCCAGCAGCTCAACCCAGGGAACTGGGGCCAACGTCCTGACTTTC.

CDR3 sequence reads: CASSLGQGTAGYTF. The CDR3 coding sequence is TGCGCCAGCAGCTTGGGGCAGGGTACCGCGGGCTACACCTTC. The V call is TRBV5-1, the J call TRBJ1-2; D is possibly TRBD1 (5 bases). The CDR3 is made up of 14 amino acids. Per germline, CDR1 SGHRS and CDR2 YFSETQ. With 0 bases removed from V and 8 bases from J, the gap between germline ends came to 14 bases.

In the case of this clone: Other DNA sequences within the sample encode an identical CDR3. The CDR3 protein is CASSESLAGGTDTQYF. In DNA form, the CDR3 reads TGCGCCAGCAGTGAGTCGTTAGCGGGGGGCACAGATACGCAGTATTTT. This chain uses TRBV10-1 with TRBJ2-3; TRBD2 aligns across 9 bases. CDR1 and CDR2 from the germline V gene are WNHNN and SYGVQD (reference sequence). The trim removed 0 bases at V and 1 base at J, leaving 2 bases unmatched. The CDR3 is 16 residues long.

The rearrangement links TRBV19 to TRBJ1-4, with D possibly being TRBD1 (5 bases). CDR1 LNHDA and CDR2 SQIVND come from the germline V gene (reference sequence). There are 14 residues in the CDR3. V lost 8 bases and J 8 bases, leaving 18 bases between the germline ends. CDR3 loop: CASRSSGLGEKLFF. The CDR3 coding sequence is TGTGCCAGTCGATCTTCAGGGTTGGGGGAAAAACTGTTTTTT. The full variable domain, its missing parts supplied by reference TRBV19 and TRBJ1-4, is DGGITQSPKYLFRKEGQNVTLSCEQNLNHDAMYWYRQDPGQGLRLIYYSQIVNDFQKGDIAEGYSVSREKKESFPLTVTSAQKNPTAFYLCASRSSGLGEKLFFGSGTQLSVL.

The rearrangement uses TRBV7-2 and TRBJ2-5; 8 nucleotides agree with TRBD1. This CDR3 contains 15 residues. From germline, CDR1 is SGHTA and CDR2 FQGNSA. With V trimmed by 1 base and J by 0 bases, 1 base remained unmatched. The CDR3 bases are TGTGCCAGCAGCTTAGAGGACAGGGACCAAGAGACCCAGTACTTC. Translated: CASSLEDRDQETQYF.

In this sample, this clone turned up once. This chain connects TRBV11-3 to TRBJ2-3; 7 nucleotides align to TRBD2. The germline V gene encodes CDR1 SGHNT and CDR2 YENEEA. J lost 3 bases, V lost 5 bases, and 5 bases had no gene match. CDR3 length: 14 amino acids. CDR3 nucleotides: TGTGCCAGCAGCGGCGGCGGGGGTACAGATACGCAGTATTTT. Residues: CASSGGGGTDTQYF.

This rearrangement joins TRBV5-4 to TRBJ1-1, with D possibly being TRBD1 (6 bases). This CDR3 is built from 14 residues. Germline V gene sequence: CDR1 SGHNT, CDR2 YYREEE (reference sequence). V shed 5 bases and J shed 5 bases, with 16 bases lying between them. The CDR3 region is CASRPSGGGTEAFF. Written as DNA, the CDR3 is TGTGCCAGCAGGCCCTCGGGGGGCGGAACTGAAGCTTTCTTT.

The chain joins TRBV7-9 to TRBJ2-5, with D perhaps matching TRBD1 (5 bases). This CDR3 region has 12 residues. Trimming shortened V by 4 bases and J by 5 bases, and 8 bases separated the two germline ends. Germline assignment: CDR1 SEHNR and CDR2 FQNEAQ (reference sequence). CDR3 coding DNA: TGTGCCAGCAGCTCACACAGGGAGACCCAGTACTTC. It specifies CASSSHRETQYF.

The chain joins TRBV5-1 to TRBJ1-2; 8 positions agree with TRBD1. Germline V gene data show CDR1 as SGHRS and CDR2 as YFSETQ. V shed 6 bases, J shed 7 bases, and the junction held 11 bases outside the gene matches. The CDR3 runs 14 residues. The CDR3 coding sequence is TGCGCCAGCACCTACCCGGGACAGGAGGGTGGCTACACCTTC. Amino acid sequence: CASTYPGQEGGYTF.

This clone occurred once. This chain links TRBV5-6 with TRBJ2-7, with unresolved D. The CDR3 is 13 amino acids. V was pared by 0 bases and J by 0 bases, with 4 bases between. The germline V gene encodes CDR1 SGHDT and CDR2 YYEEEE. In DNA, the CDR3 is TGTGCCAGCAGCTTGGCCATCTCCTACGAGCAGTACTTC. It yields the protein CASSLAISYEQYF. Based on the CDR3 plus reference TRBV5-6 and TRBJ2-7, the full variable domain is DAGVTQSPTHLIKTRGQQVTLRCSPKSGHDTVSWYQQALGQGPQFIFQYYEEEERQRGNFPDRFSGHQFPNYSSELNVNALLLGDSALYLCASSLAISYEQYFGPGTRLTVT.

This clone showed up just once. The V call is TRBV18, the J call TRBJ2-5; TRBD1 matches 8 bases. The V gene's germline CDR1 is KGHSH and CDR2 LQKENI. Trimming took 1 base from V and 0 from J; bases not matched to a gene: 1. The CDR3 contains 15 residues. The CDR3 nucleotides are TGTGCCAGCTCACCACGGACAGGGAACCAAGAGACCCAGTACTTC. It yields the protein CASSPRTGNQETQYF.

The genes are TRBV6-1 and TRBJ2-3; TRBD2 is a possible D gene (6 bases). Trimming removed 3 bases at V and 4 bases at J, with 17 bases between. The CDR3 has 16 residues. CDR1 is MNHNS, CDR2 SASEGT, per germline. The CDR3 reads CASSDGGVGSPDTQYF. In nucleotides, the CDR3 is TGTGCCAGCAGTGATGGAGGGGTGGGGAGCCCAGATACGCAGTATTTT.

The chain carries TRBV19 and TRBJ2-3; maybe TRBD2 (6 bases). CDR1 is LNHDA and CDR2 is SQIVND in the germline V gene (reference sequence). V was trimmed by 7 bases and J by 7 bases, leaving 15 bases between them. CDR3 length: 13 residues. The CDR3 loop is CASTEGGPNTQYF. CDR3 nucleotides: TGTGCCAGTACCGAGGGAGGCCCCAATACGCAGTATTTT.

The chain combines TRBV7-2 with TRBJ1-1; D remains ambiguous. Germline V gene data show CDR1 as SGHTA and CDR2 as FQGNSA. The CDR3 spans 13 residues. Trimming removed 1 base at V and 4 bases at J, with 7 bases between. CDR3 loop: CASSLVFGTEAFF. The CDR3 DNA is TGTGCCAGCAGCTTAGTTTTCGGCACTGAAGCTTTCTTT.

The rearrangement uses TRBV30 and TRBJ2-7; 11 bases fit TRBD1. This CDR3 is built from 16 residues. J was trimmed by 6 bases and V by 3 bases; bases with no gene match: 13. Germline V gives CDR1 GTSNPN, CDR2 SVGIG (reference sequence). The CDR3 loop reads CAWSLSGTGGPGEQYF. As DNA, the CDR3 is TGTGCCTGGAGCCTATCTGGGACAGGGGGTCCAGGCGAGCAGTACTTC.

The rearrangement joins TRBV15 to TRBJ2-3; TRBD2 matches at 9 bases. Germline V CDR1 and CDR2: LNHNV, YYDKDF (reference sequence). V lost 5 bases and J lost 6; bases outside the gene matches: 12. The CDR3 runs to 16 residues. CDR3 bases: TGTGCCACCAGCCCAAGACTAGCGGCTCTTTCGGATACGCAGTATTTT. It translates to CATSPRLAALSDTQYF.

This sequence joins TRBV5-1 and TRBJ2-3; 7 nucleotides line up with TRBD2. CDR1 is SGHRS, CDR2 YFSETQ, per germline. CDR3 length: 15 amino acids. Trimming took 5 bases from V and 0 from J; bases not matched to a gene: 6. The CDR3 DNA follows: TGCGCCAGCAGGATAGGCGGGGGTAGCACAGATACGCAGTATTTT. Residues: CASRIGGGSTDTQYF.

The CDR3 DNA is TGTGCCAGCAGCTTCGCCGTGGACAACTCTGGAAACACCATATATTTT. This codes for CASSFAVDNSGNTIYF. The V gene is TRBV11-2, the J gene TRBJ1-3, with D maybe TRBD1 (5 bases). The CDR3 loop spans 16 amino acids. V gave up 3 bases and J gave up 0 bases, with 12 bases separating them. The V gene's germline CDR1 is SGHAT and CDR2 FQNNGV.